This T cell receptor (beta chain) originates from a study of cytomegalovirus exposure and HLA in healthy donors. The table lists this clone with a few counts. The CDR3 runs to 14 residues. Per germline, CDR1 SGHVS and CDR2 FNYEAQ. The V segment lost 9 bases and the J segment 7 bases; nucleotides outside the gene matches: 12. The PCR had 60 Vbeta and 13 Jbeta primers. Sequencing was performed with immunoSEQ multiplex PCR; in TCRdb, only in-frame clones are kept and a portion is missing. The sample includes over 100,000 clones, roughly 68% of them seen just once. V gene TRBV7-6 combines with J gene TRBJ1-3, with TRBD1 matching 7 bases. Sequenced material: PBMCs. The sequence came from a man in his thirties or forties in good health and CMV-seropositive. CDR3 DNA sequence: TGTGCCAGTGGACAAGGGGGCTATGGTAACACCATATATTTT. It translates to CASGQGGYGNTIYF.